The text below deals with one TCR beta chain. The CDR3 totals 14 residues. The V and J ends lost 6 bases and 2 bases, in that order; junction bases with no gene match: 4. CDR1 and CDR2 from the germline V gene are MNHEY and SMNVEV (reference sequence). Each of the donors was a healthy adult who was HIV-negative and had not had a recent acute infection or vaccination. The sample comes from a study of shared clonotypes between healthy human individuals. Sequencing used immunoSEQ multiplex PCR; TCRdb keeps in-frame clones, though not all of them. The repertoire consists of about 2 million clones, with approximately 95% occurring once and the leading ten covering 0.1% to 0.15%.

The chain couples TRBV27 to TRBJ1-5; 7 bases are a match to TRBD1. The sequenced sample consisted of naive CD4+ T cells sorted from blood. Described subset: CD45RA+ positively selected. The receptor was isolated from a man aged 18 to 29 in good health. Written as DNA, the CDR3 is TGTGCCAGCAGACAGGGGAACGGCAATCAGCCCCAGCATTTT. This encodes CASRQGNGNQPQHF.